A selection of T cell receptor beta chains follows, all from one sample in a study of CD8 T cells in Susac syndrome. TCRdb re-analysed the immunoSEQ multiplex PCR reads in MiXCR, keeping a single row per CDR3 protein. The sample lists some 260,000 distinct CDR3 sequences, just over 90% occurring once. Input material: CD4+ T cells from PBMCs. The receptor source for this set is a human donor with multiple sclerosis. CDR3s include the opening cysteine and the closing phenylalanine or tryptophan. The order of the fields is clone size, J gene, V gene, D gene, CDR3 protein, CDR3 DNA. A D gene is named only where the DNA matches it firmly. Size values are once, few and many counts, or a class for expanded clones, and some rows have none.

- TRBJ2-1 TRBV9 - CASSVDGSGGEQFF TGTGCCAGCAGCGTAGATGGTTCCGGGGGTGAGCAGTTCTTC
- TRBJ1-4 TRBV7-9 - CASSSGRRGEKLFF TGTGCCAGCAGCTCGGGACGGCGGGGCGAAAAACTGTTTTTT
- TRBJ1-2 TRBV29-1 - CSVSLGGDYGYTF TGCAGCGTCAGCCTGGGGGGGGACTATGGCTACACCTTC
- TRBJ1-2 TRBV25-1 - CASRGGAADGYTF TGTGCCAGCAGGGGAGGGGCAGCCGATGGCTACACCTTC
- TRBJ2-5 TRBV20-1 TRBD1 CSAPPGQEQETQYF TGCAGTGCTCCACCGGGACAGGAGCAAGAGACCCAGTACTTC
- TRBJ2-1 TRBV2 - CASRTESSYNEQFF TGTGCCAGCAGGACAGAGAGCTCCTACAATGAGCAGTTCTTC
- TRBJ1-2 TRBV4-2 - CASSQDPIVNGYTF TGTGCCAGCAGCCAAGATCCCATAGTTAATGGCTACACCTTC
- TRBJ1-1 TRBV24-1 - CATSDQADTEAFF TGTGCCACCAGTGACCAGGCCGACACTGAAGCTTTCTTT
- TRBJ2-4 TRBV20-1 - CSAREGGRDIQYF TGCAGTGCTAGGGAGGGGGGCCGGGACATTCAGTACTTC
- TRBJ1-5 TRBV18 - CASSPEFGPSNQPQHF TGTGCCAGCTCACCAGAGTTCGGCCCTAGCAATCAGCCCCAGCATTTT
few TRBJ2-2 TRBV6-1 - CASRLGTGELFF TGTGCCAGCCGTTTGGGCACCGGGGAGCTGTTTTTT
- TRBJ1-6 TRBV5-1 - CASSLGARVESPLHF TGCGCCAGCAGCTTGGGTGCCAGGGTGGAATCACCCCTCCACTTT
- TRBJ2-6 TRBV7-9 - CASRGPLYEVGANVLTF TGTGCCAGCAGGGGGCCGCTTTATGAGGTCGGGGCCAACGTCCTGACTTTC
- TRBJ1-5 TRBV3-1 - CASSQDGGQPQHF TGTGCCAGCAGCCAAGATGGCGGTCAGCCCCAGCATTTT
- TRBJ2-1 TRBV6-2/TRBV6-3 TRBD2 CASSYSGGTNYNEQFF TGTGCCAGCAGTTACTCGGGGGGGACTAACTACAATGAGCAGTTCTTC
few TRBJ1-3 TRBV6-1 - CASSLTGTGNTIYF TGTGCCAGCAGCCTAACAGGGACTGGAAACACCATATATTTT
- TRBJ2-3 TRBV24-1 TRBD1 CATSGRDRAHDTQYF TGTGCCACCAGTGGAAGAGACAGGGCGCATGATACGCAGTATTTT
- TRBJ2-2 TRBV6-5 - CASSPNLGAGELFF TGTGCCAGCAGTCCCAATTTAGGAGCCGGGGAGCTGTTTTTT